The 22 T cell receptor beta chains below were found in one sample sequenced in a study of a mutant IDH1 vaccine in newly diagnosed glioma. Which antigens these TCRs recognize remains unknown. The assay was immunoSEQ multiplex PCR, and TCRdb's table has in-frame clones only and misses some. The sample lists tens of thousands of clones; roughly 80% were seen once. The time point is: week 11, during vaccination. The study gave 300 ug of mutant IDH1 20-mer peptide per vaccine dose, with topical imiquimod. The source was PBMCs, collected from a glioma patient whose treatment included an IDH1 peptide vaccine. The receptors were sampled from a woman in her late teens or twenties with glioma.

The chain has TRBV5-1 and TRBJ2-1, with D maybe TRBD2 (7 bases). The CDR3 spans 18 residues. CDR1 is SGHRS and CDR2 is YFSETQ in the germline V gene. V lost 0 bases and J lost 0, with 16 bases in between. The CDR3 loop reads CASSLGRGGTHSYNEQFF. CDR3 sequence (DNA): TGCGCCAGCAGCTTGGGGAGGGGGGGGACGCACTCCTACAATGAGCAGTTCTTC.

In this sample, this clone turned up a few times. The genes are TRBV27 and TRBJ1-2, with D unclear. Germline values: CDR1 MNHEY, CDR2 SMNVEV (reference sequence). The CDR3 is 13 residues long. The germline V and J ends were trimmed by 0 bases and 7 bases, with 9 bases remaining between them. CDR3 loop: CASSLSARTGYTF. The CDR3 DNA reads TGTGCCAGCAGTTTATCGGCCAGGACTGGCTACACCTTC.

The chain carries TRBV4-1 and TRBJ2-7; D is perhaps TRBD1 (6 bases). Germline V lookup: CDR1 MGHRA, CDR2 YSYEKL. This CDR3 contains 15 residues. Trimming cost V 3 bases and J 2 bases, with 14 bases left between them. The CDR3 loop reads CASSHVVGAPYEQYF. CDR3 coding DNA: TGCGCCAGCAGCCATGTAGTGGGGGCCCCCTACGAGCAGTACTTC.

The CDR3 DNA follows: TGCGCCAGCAGCCCAGCCCCCCGGGACATTCCCTACGAGCAGTACTTC. It specifies CASSPAPRDIPYEQYF. The chain combines TRBV4-1 with TRBJ2-7; a weak D match, TRBD1 (6 bases). Trimming removed 4 bases from V and 2 bases from J, with 18 bases in between. There are 16 residues in the CDR3. Germline V gene data show CDR1 as MGHRA and CDR2 as YSYEKL.

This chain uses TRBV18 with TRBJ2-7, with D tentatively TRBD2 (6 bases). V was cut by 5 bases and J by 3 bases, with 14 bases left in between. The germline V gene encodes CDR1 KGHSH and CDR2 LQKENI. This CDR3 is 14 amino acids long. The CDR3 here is CASSTNSGFYEQYF. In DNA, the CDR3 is TGTGCCAGCTCAACCAATAGCGGTTTCTACGAGCAGTACTTC.

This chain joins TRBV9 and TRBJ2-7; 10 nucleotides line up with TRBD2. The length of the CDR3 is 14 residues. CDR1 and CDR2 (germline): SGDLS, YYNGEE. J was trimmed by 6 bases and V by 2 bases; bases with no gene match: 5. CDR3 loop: CASSVSGGPSEQYF. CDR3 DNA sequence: TGTGCCAGCAGCGTTAGCGGGGGGCCCTCCGAGCAGTACTTC.

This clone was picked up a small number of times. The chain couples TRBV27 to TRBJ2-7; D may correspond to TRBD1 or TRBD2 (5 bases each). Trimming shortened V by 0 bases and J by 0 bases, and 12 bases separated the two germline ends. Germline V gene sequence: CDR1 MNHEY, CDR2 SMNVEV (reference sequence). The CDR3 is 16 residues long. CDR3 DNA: TGTGCCAGCAGTTTATCGTGGGGACCCCTCTCCTACGAGCAGTACTTC. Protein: CASSLSWGPLSYEQYF.

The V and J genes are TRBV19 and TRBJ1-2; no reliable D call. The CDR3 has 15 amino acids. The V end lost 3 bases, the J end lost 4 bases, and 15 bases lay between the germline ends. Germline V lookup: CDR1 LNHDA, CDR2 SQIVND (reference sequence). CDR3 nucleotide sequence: TGTGCCAGTAGTATCGAGGTGGGCGGGCTCTATGGCTACACCTTC. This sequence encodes CASSIEVGGLYGYTF.

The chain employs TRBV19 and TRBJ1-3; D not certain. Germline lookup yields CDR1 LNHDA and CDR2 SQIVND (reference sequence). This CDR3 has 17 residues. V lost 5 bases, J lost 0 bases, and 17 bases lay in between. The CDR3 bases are TGTGCCAGTAGTCGGGATCAGGTTGTCCTCTCTGGAAACACCATATATTTT. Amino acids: CASSRDQVVLSGNTIYF.

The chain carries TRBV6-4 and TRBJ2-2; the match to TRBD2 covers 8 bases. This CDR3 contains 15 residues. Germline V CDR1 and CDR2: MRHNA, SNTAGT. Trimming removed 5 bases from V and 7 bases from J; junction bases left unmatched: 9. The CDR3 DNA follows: TGTGCCAGCAGTTCGTCGGGAGGGCCGAACGGGGAGCTGTTTTTT. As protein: CASSSSGGPNGELFF.

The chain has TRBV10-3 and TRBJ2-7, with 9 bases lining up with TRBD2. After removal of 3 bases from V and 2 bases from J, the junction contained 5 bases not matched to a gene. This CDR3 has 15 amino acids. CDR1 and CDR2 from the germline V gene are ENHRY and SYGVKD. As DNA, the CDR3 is TGTGCCATCAGTGAAAGCGGGGGGCTTACCTACGAGCAGTACTTC. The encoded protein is CAISESGGLTYEQYF.

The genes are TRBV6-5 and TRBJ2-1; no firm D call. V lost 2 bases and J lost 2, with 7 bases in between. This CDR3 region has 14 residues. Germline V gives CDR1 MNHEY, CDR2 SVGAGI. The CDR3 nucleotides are TGTGCCAGCAGTTACAGCTTGGCCTACAATGAGCAGTTCTTC. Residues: CASSYSLAYNEQFF.

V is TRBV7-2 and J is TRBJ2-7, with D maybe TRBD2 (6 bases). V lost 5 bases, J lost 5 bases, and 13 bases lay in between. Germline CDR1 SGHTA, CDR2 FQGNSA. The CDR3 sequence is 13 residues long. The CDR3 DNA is TGTGCCAGCAGCCGGCTACTAGCTAACGAGCAGTACTTC. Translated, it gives CASSRLLANEQYF.

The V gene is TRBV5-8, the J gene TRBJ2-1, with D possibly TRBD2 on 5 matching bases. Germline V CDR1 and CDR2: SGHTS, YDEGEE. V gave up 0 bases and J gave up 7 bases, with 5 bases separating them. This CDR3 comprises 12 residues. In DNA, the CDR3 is TGTGCCAGCAGCTTGGGAGGGAATGAGCAGTTCTTC. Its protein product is CASSLGGNEQFF.

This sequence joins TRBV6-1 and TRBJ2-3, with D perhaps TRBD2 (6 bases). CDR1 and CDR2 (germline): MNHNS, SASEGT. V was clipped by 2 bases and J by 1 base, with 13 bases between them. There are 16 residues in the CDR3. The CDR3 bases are TGTGCCAGCAGTGAAATCGGCGGGGAAGGCACAGATACGCAGTATTTT. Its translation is CASSEIGGEGTDTQYF.

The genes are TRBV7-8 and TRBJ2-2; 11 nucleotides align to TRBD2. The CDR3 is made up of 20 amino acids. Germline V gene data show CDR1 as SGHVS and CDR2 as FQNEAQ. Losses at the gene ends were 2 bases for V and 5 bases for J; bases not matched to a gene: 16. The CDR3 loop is CASSLFPPQGLAGQTGELFF. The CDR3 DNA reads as TGTGCCAGCAGCTTATTCCCCCCCCAAGGACTAGCGGGTCAAACCGGGGAGCTGTTTTTT. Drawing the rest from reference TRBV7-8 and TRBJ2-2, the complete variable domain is GAGVSQSPRYKVAKRGQDVALRCDPISGHVSLFWYQQALGQGPEFLTYFQNEAQLDKSGLPSDRFFAERPEGSVSTLKIQRTQQEDSAVYLCASSLFPPQGLAGQTGELFFGEGSRLTVL.

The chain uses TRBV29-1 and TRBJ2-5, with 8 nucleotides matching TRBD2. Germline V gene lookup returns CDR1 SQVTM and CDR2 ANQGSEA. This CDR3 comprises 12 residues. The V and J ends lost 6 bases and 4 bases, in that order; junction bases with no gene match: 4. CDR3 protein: CSVRLARETQYF. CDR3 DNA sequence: TGCAGCGTCCGACTAGCGCGAGAGACCCAGTACTTC.

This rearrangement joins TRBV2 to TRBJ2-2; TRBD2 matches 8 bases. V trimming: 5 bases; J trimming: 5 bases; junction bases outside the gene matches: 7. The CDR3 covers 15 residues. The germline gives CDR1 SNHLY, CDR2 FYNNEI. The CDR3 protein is CASSKGLAGTGELFF. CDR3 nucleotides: TGTGCCAGCAGTAAAGGACTAGCCGGTACCGGGGAGCTGTTTTTT.

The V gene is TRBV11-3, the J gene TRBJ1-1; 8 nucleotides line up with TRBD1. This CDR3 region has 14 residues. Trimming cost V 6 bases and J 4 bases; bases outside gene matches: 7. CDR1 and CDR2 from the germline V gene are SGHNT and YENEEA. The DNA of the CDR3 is TGTGCCAGCAGGTTCGACAGGGGAAGCACTGAAGCTTTCTTT. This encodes CASRFDRGSTEAFF. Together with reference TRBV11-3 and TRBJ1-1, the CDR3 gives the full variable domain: EAGVVQSPRYKIIEKKQPVAFWCNPISGHNTLYWYLQNLGQGPELLIRYENEEAVDDSQLPKDRFSAERLKGVDSTLKIQPAELGDSAVYLCASRFDRGSTEAFFGQGTRLTVV.

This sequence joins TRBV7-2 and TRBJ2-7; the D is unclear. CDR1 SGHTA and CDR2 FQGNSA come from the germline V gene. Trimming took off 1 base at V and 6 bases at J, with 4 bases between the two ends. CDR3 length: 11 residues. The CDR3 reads CASSLDGEQYF. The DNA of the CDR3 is TGTGCCAGCAGCTTAGATGGCGAGCAGTACTTC.

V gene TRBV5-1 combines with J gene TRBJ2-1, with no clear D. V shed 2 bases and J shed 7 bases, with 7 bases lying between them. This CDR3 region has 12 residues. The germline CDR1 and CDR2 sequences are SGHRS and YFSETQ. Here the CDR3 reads CASSLAGNEQFF. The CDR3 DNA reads TGCGCCAGCAGCTTAGCCGGGAATGAGCAGTTCTTC. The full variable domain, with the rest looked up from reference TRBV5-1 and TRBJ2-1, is KAGVTQTPRYLIKTRGQQVTLSCSPISGHRSVSWYQQTPGQGLQFLFEYFSETQRNKGNFPGRFSGRQFSNSRSEMNVSTLELGDSALYLCASSLAGNEQFFGPGTRLTVL.

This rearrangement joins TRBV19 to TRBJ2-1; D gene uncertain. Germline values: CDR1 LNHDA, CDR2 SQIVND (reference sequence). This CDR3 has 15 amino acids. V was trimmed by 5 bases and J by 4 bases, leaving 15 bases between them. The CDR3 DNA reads TGTGCCAGTAGTCCCCGTCGAGAAGGATACAATGAGCAGTTCTTC. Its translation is CASSPRREGYNEQFF.